Shown below are 10 T cell receptor beta chains from a single sample sequenced in a study of T-cell memory formation after mild COVID-19. TCRdb called the 5' RACE reads again in MiXCR, with one record for every CDR3 protein. The sample shows approximately 300,000 distinct CDR3 sequences, about 16% of them seen only once. Sequencing input: PBMCs or a T cell subset sorted from them (not recorded which). Receptors originate from a young man who had mild COVID-19 (a few samples of this study predate the infection). Cell type and time point are not known.

This clonotype was observed a handful of times. The chain has TRBV12-3 or TRBV12-4 and TRBJ2-5, with a possible D match to TRBD1 (6 bases). CDR3 length: 12 amino acids. V dropped 4 bases and J dropped 6 bases, with 9 bases sitting between them. CDR3 sequence (DNA): TGTGCCAGCAGTTGGGGGCTGAAGACCCAGTACTTC. Protein product: CASSWGLKTQYF.

This clonotype was seen more than once but under ten times. This chain connects TRBV12-3 or TRBV12-4 to TRBJ1-5; D ambiguous. The CDR3 totals 12 residues. Trimming removed 2 bases from V and 6 bases from J, with 5 bases in between. CDR3 protein: CASSLSTQPQHF. In nucleotides, the CDR3 is TGTGCCAGCAGTTTATCGACTCAGCCCCAGCATTTT.

This clonotype was counted between two and nine times. This chain connects TRBV7-9 to TRBJ2-1; 8 nucleotides align to TRBD2. CDR1 is SEHNR and CDR2 is FQNEAQ in the germline V gene (reference sequence). The CDR3 is 16 amino acids. The ends lost 5 bases at V and 6 bases at J; junction bases unmatched: 12. The CDR3 DNA reads as TGTGCCAGCAGCCCCGCTTTAGCGGGGTCGGGCAATGAGCAGTTCTTC. Amino acid sequence: CASSPALAGSGNEQFF.

The chain carries TRBV10-3 and TRBJ1-1, with D tentatively TRBD1 (5 bases). Germline CDR1 is ENHRY and CDR2 is SYGVKD. The V and J ends lost 6 bases and 3 bases respectively, with 11 bases between them. The CDR3 runs to 13 residues. Written as DNA, the CDR3 is TGTGCCATCAGATCACAGGCGTACACTGAAGCTTTCTTT. Amino acid sequence: CAIRSQAYTEAFF.

This clonotype was picked up a small number of times. J is TRBJ2-7 and V is TRBV11-2, with 10 bases lining up with TRBD2. Germline loops: CDR1 SGHAT, CDR2 FQNNGV. The CDR3 consists of 17 residues. Trimming cost V 1 base and J 3 bases; bases outside gene matches: 9. The DNA for the CDR3 is TGTGCCAGCAGCTTAGGGTTACTAGCGGGGACTCGCTACGAGCAGTACTTC. Translation: CASSLGLLAGTRYEQYF.

In this sample, this clonotype turned up a few times. This chain uses TRBV7-6 with TRBJ2-3, with D possibly matching TRBD2 (6 bases). Germline-derived CDR1 and CDR2 are SGHVS and FNYEAQ. The CDR3 loop spans 17 amino acids. The germline V and J ends were trimmed by 4 bases and 0 bases, with 17 bases remaining between them. The CDR3 spells CASSSSYAGYSTDTQYF. CDR3 nucleotides: TGTGCCAGCAGCTCATCTTATGCGGGGTATAGCACAGATACGCAGTATTTT.

This clonotype appeared many times. V gene TRBV24-1 combines with J gene TRBJ2-3; D might be TRBD1 (6 bases). Germline values: CDR1 KGHDR, CDR2 SFDVKD. The V end lost 3 bases, the J end lost 4 bases, and 10 bases lay between the germline ends. CDR3 length equals 14 residues. Written as DNA, the CDR3 is TGTGCCACCAGTGATAGGGGGAGCCCAGATACGCAGTATTTT. Residues: CATSDRGSPDTQYF.

This clonotype was seen more than once but under ten times. The rearrangement joins TRBV5-1 to TRBJ2-1; 12 bases line up with TRBD1. CDR1 and CDR2 (germline): SGHRS, YFSETQ. Germline trimming cut 4 bases from V and 12 bases from J; bases unmatched to any gene: 11. This CDR3 has 15 residues. CDR3 DNA sequence: TGCGCCAGCAGCGTGACCGGGACAGGGGGCGCGGGGCAGTTCTTC. Its translation is CASSVTGTGGAGQFF.

This clonotype appeared many times. V and J are TRBV5-1 and TRBJ2-7, with D unresolved. Germline lookup yields CDR1 SGHRS and CDR2 YFSETQ. V dropped 0 bases and J dropped 7 bases, with 14 bases sitting between them. The CDR3 is 14 residues long. CDR3 coding DNA: TGCGCCAGCAGCTTGGGTCCGGCAGTGAGTGAGCAGTACGTC. It encodes CASSLGPAVSEQYV.

This clonotype has only a few counts. The genes are TRBV4-1 and TRBJ2-7, with D perhaps matching TRBD1 or TRBD2 (5 bases each). Looked up from germline, CDR1 is MGHRA and CDR2 is YSYEKL. V lost 1 base and J 4 bases, leaving 14 bases between the germline ends. This CDR3 spans 15 amino acids. DNA for the CDR3: TGCGCCAGCAGCCAAGCCCAGGGTGAGGGTTACGAGCAGTACTTC. This encodes CASSQAQGEGYEQYF.